The rows below give T cell receptor beta chains drawn from one sample of a study of T-cell memory formation after mild COVID-19. Via MiXCR, TCRdb re-called the 5' RACE reads, giving one row per CDR3 protein. Found here are a few hundred thousand distinct CDR3 sequences, about 10% of them singletons; the top ten hold approximately 3%. The sequenced material came from PBMCs or a T cell subset sorted from them (not recorded which). These receptors were taken from a man aged 18 to 30 who had mild COVID-19 (a few samples of this study predate the infection). Cell type and time point are not known. The CDR3 runs from the conserved cysteine through the conserved F or W. The order of the fields is V gene, clone size, CDR3 protein. Size is stated for part of the rows, as once, few or many counts, or as a class when the clone is expanded.

TRBV6-5 few CASSIGQGSNQPQHF
TRBV20-1 few CSARSRGKYQPQHF
TRBV7-9 . CASSLGRGNILEKLFF
TRBV7-2 few CASSLVLGRGRPYNEQFF
TRBV5-1 many CASSLTSGGPLETQYF
TRBV7-3 many CASSLGFTGVPGELFF
TRBV7-2 . CASSPMGRYSPLHF
TRBV5-1 many CASSLVLDGRATGELFF
TRBV10-3 many CAIQLQGTSTDTQYF
TRBV11-2 . CASSSAPGQGNTEAFF
TRBV29-1 many CSARSSYNEQFF
TRBV12-3/TRBV12-4 few CASSVTGSETQYF
TRBV7-2 few CASSTAHGTGVETQYF
TRBV19 . CASNPRDRDTGELFF
TRBV18 few CASSPLRTGGYEQYF
TRBV20-1 . CSAPSRGPEKLFF
TRBV5-1 few CASSLGRSSAALQFF
TRBV14 once CASSQDLGTGVKAFF
TRBV30 few CAWSTGPHEQFF
TRBV12-3/TRBV12-4 . CASSSFADTQYF
TRBV12-3/TRBV12-4 few CASRGTGGHQPQHF
TRBV4-2 many CASSQGTGNQPQHF
TRBV5-1 . CASSLLGQTNTGELFF
TRBV24-1 . CATRATGDTDTQYF
TRBV9 few CASSVANLGRVAETQYF
TRBV5-1 few CASSLAGGGTGELFF
TRBV12-3/TRBV12-4 many CASSIDRGREAFF
TRBV20-1 few CSARDQGTGYTF
TRBV7-2 . CASTTRGRALNTGGANVLTF
TRBV7-3 many CASSPTGASETQYF
TRBV5-5 few CASSLPTGGGEEKLFF
TRBV5-1 . CASSPAPGQDYYGYTF
TRBV5-1 many CASSLNRAEGDIQYF
TRBV12-3/TRBV12-4 . CASTQGGGEKLFF
TRBV4-1 . CASSQGPGYNSPLHF
TRBV29-1 few CSAYRNTEAFF
TRBV9 few CASSGGGPNYGYTF
TRBV7-2 few CASSFSTDSRTEAFF
TRBV7-2 few CASSFSGPLTDTQYF
TRBV28 few CASSPQPRTGGLALTQPQHF
TRBV28 . CASSSGQGVSEAFF
TRBV18 . CASSLGGSMNTEAFF
TRBV6-5 . CASSDGTVRGTEAFF
TRBV5-6 many CASSRGSTEAFF
TRBV6-2/TRBV6-3 . CASRGVAGLQETQYF
TRBV5-6 many CASSLERGAYEQYF
TRBV14 few CASSRANWQGDHNEQFF
TRBV27 few CASRATGGYGYTF
TRBV13 . CATRTSGGAYEQYF
TRBV25-1 . CASSVTGGVDGYTF
TRBV3-1 few CASSQERGSYNSPLHF
TRBV11-3 . CASSYGGRAETGELFF
TRBV4-3 . CASSQDLWTGGYGYTF
TRBV6-5 few CASSYGAQGAIGYTF
TRBV29-1 few CSGTSGASTDTQYF
TRBV6-6 few CATQLTEAGNTGELFF
TRBV4-1 . CASSQGYLASDTDTQYF
TRBV20-1 . CSARRQSGYTF
TRBV5-4 few CASSFFPSSYEQYF